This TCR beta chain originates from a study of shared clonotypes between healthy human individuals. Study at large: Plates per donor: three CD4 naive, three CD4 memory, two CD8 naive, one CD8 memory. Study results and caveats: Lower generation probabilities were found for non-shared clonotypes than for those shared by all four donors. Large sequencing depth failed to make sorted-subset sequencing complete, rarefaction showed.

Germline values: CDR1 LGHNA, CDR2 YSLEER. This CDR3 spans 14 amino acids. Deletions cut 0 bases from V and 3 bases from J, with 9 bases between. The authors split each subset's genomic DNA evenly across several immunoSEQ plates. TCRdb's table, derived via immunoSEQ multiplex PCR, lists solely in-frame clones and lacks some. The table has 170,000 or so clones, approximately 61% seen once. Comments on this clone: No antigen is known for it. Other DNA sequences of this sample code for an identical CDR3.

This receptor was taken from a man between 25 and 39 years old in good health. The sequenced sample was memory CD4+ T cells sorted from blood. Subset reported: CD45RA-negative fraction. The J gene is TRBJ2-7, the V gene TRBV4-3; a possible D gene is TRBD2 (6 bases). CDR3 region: CASSQETRNYEQYF. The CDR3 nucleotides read TGCGCCAGCAGCCAAGAGACTAGAAACTACGAGCAGTACTTC.